There are many counts of the clone carrying this T cell receptor beta chain. Its antigen is not known. For the second PCR, which ran for about 7 to 11 cycles, a sample-barcoded 5' primer and a J-beta primer mix were used. MiXCR, run by TCRdb on the 5' RACE reads, gives a single entry per CDR3 protein. The sample shows about 1,800,000 distinct CDR3 sequences, 28% of them seen only once. Trimming cost V 3 bases and J 1 base, with 13 bases left between them. Germline loops: CDR1 KGHSH, CDR2 LQKENI. This CDR3 contains 15 residues. This specimen comes from a study of blood T cells in healthy people across ages. Broader study findings: Relative to aged donors, long-lived donors carried more naive CD4+ cells and displayed higher diversity.

Sequencing used blood. The clonotype originates from a woman aged 25 to 45 in good health. The V and J genes are TRBV18 and TRBJ2-7; D perhaps matches TRBD2 (5 bases). The CDR3 reads CASSPRKGGSYEQYF. CDR3 nucleotide sequence: TGTGCCAGCTCACCCCGAAAAGGCGGGTCCTACGAGCAGTACTTC.